The 17 T cell receptor beta chains below come from one sample, sequenced in a study of blood T cell repertoires in COVID-19. Assay: immunoSEQ multiplex PCR; the TCRdb copy retains only in-frame clones and omits some. The table shows 120,000 or so clones, with 65% to 90% occurring only once. The sample was peripheral blood. The receptors stem from a woman in her sixties with acute or convalescent COVID-19.

V gene TRBV23-1 combines with J gene TRBJ1-5; maybe TRBD1 (6 bases). TRBV23-1 is known as an ORF, though its function is uncertain. V lost 1 base to trimming and J lost 7 bases, with 14 bases between them. There are 15 residues in the CDR3. As DNA, the CDR3 is TGCGCCAGCAGTCAATTTTCAGGGGTAGGACAGCCCCAGCATTTT. This translates into CASSQFSGVGQPQHF.

This chain uses TRBV30 with TRBJ1-1, with TRBD1 as a possible D gene (5 bases). Deletions cut 2 bases from V and 11 bases from J, with 18 bases between. The CDR3 has 13 residues. Looked up from germline, CDR1 is GTSNPN and CDR2 is SVGIG (reference sequence). Here the CDR3 reads CAWSTGGRARAFF. CDR3 in DNA: TGTGCCTGGAGTACCGGGGGGAGGGCGAGGGCTTTCTTT.

The genes are TRBV5-1 and TRBJ1-6; D not resolved. There are 13 residues in the CDR3. Germline loops: CDR1 SGHRS, CDR2 YFSETQ. The V and J ends lost 5 bases and 5 bases respectively, with 8 bases between them. The CDR3 region has the DNA TGCGCCAGCAGGCAGGAGGATAATTCACCCCTCCACTTT. Protein sequence: CASRQEDNSPLHF.

The chain couples TRBV5-1 to TRBJ2-5; a weak D match, TRBD2 (5 bases). V lost 0 bases and J lost 1, with 7 bases in between. Germline CDR1 SGHRS, CDR2 YFSETQ. The CDR3 has 14 amino acids. The CDR3 region is CASSLVGIQETQYF. The DNA of the CDR3 is TGCGCCAGCAGCTTGGTCGGGATCCAAGAGACCCAGTACTTC. Drawing the rest from reference TRBV5-1 and TRBJ2-5, the complete variable domain is KAGVTQTPRYLIKTRGQQVTLSCSPISGHRSVSWYQQTPGQGLQFLFEYFSETQRNKGNFPGRFSGRQFSNSRSEMNVSTLELGDSALYLCASSLVGIQETQYFGPGTRLLVL.

V usage is TRBV5-1 and J usage is TRBJ2-5, with 10 bases that match TRBD2. The V and J ends lost 0 bases and 2 bases, in that order; junction bases with no gene match: 4. This CDR3 has 16 residues. CDR1 SGHRS and CDR2 YFSETQ come from the germline V gene. The CDR3 spells CASSLGISGGQETQYF. CDR3 bases: TGCGCCAGCAGCTTGGGAATTAGCGGGGGGCAAGAGACCCAGTACTTC.

The sample holds a few counts of this clone. The genes are TRBV29-1 and TRBJ2-7; 11 nucleotides match TRBD1. The trim removed 3 bases at V and 3 bases at J, leaving 10 bases unmatched. Germline V CDR1 and CDR2: SQVTM, ANQGSEA. The CDR3 totals 16 residues. CDR3 sequence (DNA): TGCAGCGTTGAGGGATTCGTCGGGACAGGGGGCTACGAGCAGTACTTC. Amino acids: CSVEGFVGTGGYEQYF.

This clone was found once. The chain couples TRBV11-3 to TRBJ2-7; D is undetermined. Germline values: CDR1 SGHNT, CDR2 YENEEA. Trimming left V 3 bases short and J 0 bases short, with 12 bases between. CDR3 length: 15 amino acids. In nucleotides, the CDR3 is TGTGCCAGCAGCTTGCGGAGACTCCCCTCCTACGAGCAGTACTTC. Translating it yields CASSLRRLPSYEQYF.

The chain couples TRBV6-5 to TRBJ1-2, with a tentative D call TRBD1 (5 bases). CDR1 and CDR2 from the germline V gene are MNHEY and SVGAGI. V was cut by 0 bases and J by 4 bases, with 12 bases left in between. The CDR3 loop spans 15 amino acids. The CDR3 DNA reads TGTGCCAGCAGTTACTCAGGATCAGGGTTCTATGGCTACACCTTC. Amino acid sequence: CASSYSGSGFYGYTF.

The chain couples TRBV5-6 to TRBJ2-7; maybe TRBD2 (5 bases). Deletions cut 4 bases from V and 6 bases from J, with 14 bases between. Per germline, CDR1 SGHDT and CDR2 YYEEEE. The CDR3 consists of 13 residues. CDR3 nucleotides: TGTGCCAGCAGCCCAATGAGGGTCCCCGAGCAGTACTTC. Its protein is CASSPMRVPEQYF. The whole variable domain, remainder taken from reference TRBV5-6 and TRBJ2-7, is DAGVTQSPTHLIKTRGQQVTLRCSPKSGHDTVSWYQQALGQGPQFIFQYYEEEERQRGNFPDRFSGHQFPNYSSELNVNALLLGDSALYLCASSPMRVPEQYFGPGTRLTVT.

The V call is TRBV5-6, the J call TRBJ1-4, with unresolved D. V lost 0 bases, J lost 8 bases, and 11 bases lay in between. In germline, CDR1 is SGHDT, CDR2 YYEEEE. The CDR3 length is 14 residues. The CDR3 coding sequence is TGTGCCAGCAGCTTGGGTCTCGTACGGGAAAAACTGTTTTTT. Translating gives CASSLGLVREKLFF.

This clone appeared once. V is TRBV6-1 and J is TRBJ1-3, with D unresolved. The CDR3 is 16 residues long. Germline lookup yields CDR1 MNHNS and CDR2 SASEGT. Trimming removed 2 bases at V and 0 bases at J, with 11 bases between. In DNA, the CDR3 is TGTGCCAGCAGTGAATTTGGCCCTCGCTCTGGAAACACCATATATTTT. Encoded protein: CASSEFGPRSGNTIYF.

J is TRBJ1-4 and V is TRBV19; 7 nucleotides match TRBD1. The CDR3 length is 13 residues. The trim removed 8 bases at V and 8 bases at J, leaving 8 bases unmatched. Germline lookup yields CDR1 LNHDA and CDR2 SQIVND (reference sequence). The CDR3 is CASASRQGEKLFF. The CDR3 DNA reads as TGTGCCAGTGCCTCGAGACAGGGAGAAAAACTGTTTTTT.

The chain combines TRBV7-3 with TRBJ2-1; D uncertain. Trimming removed 3 bases at V and 10 bases at J, with 16 bases between. The V gene's germline CDR1 is SGHTA and CDR2 FQGTGA. The CDR3 is 14 residues long. CDR3 bases: TGTGCCAGCAGCTTCGAGCCCAACCGAAGCGAGCAGTTCTTC. As protein: CASSFEPNRSEQFF.

The chain uses TRBV28 and TRBJ2-1; 9 bases are a match to TRBD1. V shed 2 bases and J 7 bases; nucleotides not matched to a gene: 9. The germline CDR1 and CDR2 sequences are MDHEN and SYDVKM. The CDR3 is made up of 16 amino acids. The CDR3 region is CASSLRTGAVGNEQFF. In nucleotides, the CDR3 is TGTGCCAGCAGTTTACGGACAGGGGCTGTGGGGAATGAGCAGTTCTTC.

The rearrangement uses TRBV24-1 and TRBJ2-5; possible D gene TRBD2, 6 bases. Germline V lookup: CDR1 KGHDR, CDR2 SFDVKD. This CDR3 is 19 amino acids long. V lost 7 bases and J 3 bases, leaving 29 bases between the germline ends. DNA for the CDR3: TGTGCCACCAGGCCGCCGACTAGGGTCCAATCGAGGGCAAAAGAGACCCAGTACTTC. It specifies CATRPPTRVQSRAKETQYF.

The rearrangement joins TRBV19 to TRBJ1-3; no reliable D call. The V and J ends lost 3 bases and 9 bases respectively, with 9 bases between them. This CDR3 is 12 amino acids long. The V gene's germline CDR1 is LNHDA and CDR2 SQIVND (reference sequence). The CDR3 DNA reads TGTGCCAGTAGTATTCCTGGGCCCACCATATATTTT. Translation: CASSIPGPTIYF.

This sequence joins TRBV30 and TRBJ2-3; D is undetermined. The CDR3 has 11 amino acids. The germline V gene has CDR1 GTSNPN and CDR2 SVGIG (reference sequence). Trimming took 0 bases from V and 6 from J, leaving 4 bases between them. CDR3 in DNA: TGTGCCTGGAGTGTTATGGATACGCAGTATTTT. Encoded protein: CAWSVMDTQYF.